This T cell receptor beta chain originates from a study of human T cells and chemical hapten exposure. This clonotype was detected ten times or more. Its matching antigen is unknown. The ends lost 6 bases at V and 7 bases at J; junction bases unmatched: 10. This CDR3 spans 16 amino acids. Germline CDR1 is MNHEY and CDR2 is SVGEGT. Study results and caveats: High-frequency TCRs, those above 1 in 1000, stayed the same after DPC sensitization. There were significantly more large CDR3 similarity clusters among expanded TCRs than among controls.

During construction of the library, unique molecular identifiers were attached to individual cDNA molecules for quantitative, reproducible TCR counting. TCRdb redid the calling of the RACE reads with MiXCR, one entry per CDR3 protein. The data show about 73,000 distinct CDR3 sequences, with 6.5% to 10% seen just once and about 3% held by the top ten. The time point: patch test 2, 6 weeks after DPC sensitization. Treatment described: therapeutic diphenylcyclopropenone sensitization with weekly scalp DPC. The sequencing used whole blood, collected in connection with sensitization to the hapten diphenylcyclopropenone (DPC). This chain connects TRBV6-2 or TRBV6-3 to TRBJ2-1; 12 bases align to TRBD2. The clonotype was recovered from a woman in her forties or fifties with alopecia areata. Some clones in this sample may be carry-over from other donors' samples. This CDR3 is CASRIRLAGVGNEQFF. DNA for the CDR3: TGTGCCAGCAGAATAAGACTAGCGGGAGTGGGGAATGAGCAGTTCTTC.